This is a list of T cell receptor beta chains from one sample in a study of blood T cells in healthy people across ages. Via MiXCR, TCRdb re-called the 5' RACE reads, giving one row per CDR3 protein. Among hundreds of thousands of distinct CDR3 sequences listed, 35% to 40% were seen once. Sequenced sample: blood. These receptors all come from a man aged 18 to 29 in good health. Both conserved end residues are part of each CDR3. The order of the fields is clone size, V gene, D gene, J gene, CDR3 DNA, CDR3 protein. A D gene is named only where the DNA matches it firmly. Expanded clones are given a class, and other clones once, few, many or no size at all.

few	TRBV20-1	NA	TRBJ1-1	TGCAGTGCTAGTCTGCAGAACACTGAAGCTTTCTTT	CSASLQNTEAFF
NA	TRBV20-1	TRBD2	TRBJ2-2	TGCAGTGCTATCGGACTCGGGGGGGGCACCGGGGAGCTGTTTTTT	CSAIGLGGGTGELFF
NA	TRBV27	NA	TRBJ2-7	TGTGCCGGCAGTTTATCGGCATCGGGCTACGAGCAGTACTTC	CAGSLSASGYEQYF
few	TRBV7-9	TRBD1	TRBJ2-5	TGTGCCAGCAGCTCCCCCGGGACAGGGCGTGAGCAGTACTTC	CASSSPGTGREQYF
few	TRBV25-1	NA	TRBJ2-5	TGTGCCAGCTCCAACACGGGAGCAATAGAGACCCAGTACTTC	CASSNTGAIETQYF
few	TRBV4-2	NA	TRBJ1-3	TGTGCCAGCAGCCAAGATCCGGCTAGACTAGGAAACACCATATATTTT	CASSQDPARLGNTIYF
NA	TRBV2	NA	TRBJ2-3	TGTGCCAGCAGCGACCCCGGTAGCACAGATACGCAGTATTTT	CASSDPGSTDTQYF
NA	TRBV18	NA	TRBJ2-7	TGTGCCAGCTCACCAGTATCCGTCAGGGAAGGGTGGTCCTACGAGCAGTACTTC	CASSPVSVREGWSYEQYF
few	TRBV20-1	TRBD1	TRBJ2-7	TGCAGTGCTGACAGGGGGGAGAGCGAGCAGTACTTC	CSADRGESEQYF
few	TRBV7-2	NA	TRBJ2-5	TGTGCCAGCAGCCCGGACGAGACCCAGTACTTC	CASSPDETQYF
NA	TRBV29-1	TRBD1	TRBJ2-1	TGCAGCTCTACCTCGACAGGGCCGGAGACCCAGTTCTTC	CSSTSTGPETQFF
NA	TRBV6-6	NA	TRBJ2-1	TGTGCCAGCAGATACCAGGGAGATGAGCAGTTCTTC	CASRYQGDEQFF
NA	TRBV7-9	TRBD1	TRBJ1-1	TGTGCCAGCGGCGCAAAACAGGGGCCGAACACTGAAGCTTTCTTT	CASGAKQGPNTEAFF
many	TRBV28	TRBD2	TRBJ2-1	TGTGCCAGCAGTTTAAGCGGGGGGAAATACAATGAGCAGTTCTTC	CASSLSGGKYNEQFF
NA	TRBV12-3/TRBV12-4	NA	TRBJ1-1	TGTGCCAGCAGGTCCGGGGTTTCGTGGACTGAAGCTTTCTTT	CASRSGVSWTEAFF
NA	TRBV4-3	TRBD1	TRBJ1-6	TGCGCCAGCAGCCAAGATATGGGGACAGGGAATTCACCCCTCCACTTT	CASSQDMGTGNSPLHF
few	TRBV25-1	NA	TRBJ1-2	TGTGCCAGCAGTGACCCTAAGGGGATCTATGGCTACACCTTC	CASSDPKGIYGYTF
NA	TRBV29-1	NA	TRBJ1-1	TGCAGCGTTGAGCTGTCCTTGAACACTGAAGCTTTCTTT	CSVELSLNTEAFF
NA	TRBV20-1	NA	TRBJ2-5	TGCAGTGCTAGGGTCTGGGCCCGTCAAGAGACCCAGTACTTC	CSARVWARQETQYF
NA	TRBV20-1	NA	TRBJ2-3	TGCAATGCTAGAGATGAAGGGGCAGACACGCAGTATTTT	CNARDEGADTQYF
NA	TRBV20-1	NA	TRBJ2-4	TGCAGTGCTAGAGATGGTGGGGCGGCCAAAAACATTCAGTACTTC	CSARDGGAAKNIQYF
NA	TRBV6-6	NA	TRBJ2-2	TGTGCCACCGGGGGCTCGACGAACACCGGGGAGCTGTTTTTT	CATGGSTNTGELFF
once	TRBV7-2	NA	TRBJ2-7	TGTGCCAGCAGCTTAGCGCAAGGGGCCTTGGCCGAGCAGTACTTC	CASSLAQGALAEQYF
medium-sized	TRBV7-9	TRBD2	TRBJ2-3	TGTGCCAGCAGCTTACAACTTCCTGCGGGGGTAAGCCCGGATACGCAGTATTTT	CASSLQLPAGVSPDTQYF
few	TRBV20-1	NA	TRBJ2-1	TGCAGTGCTAGCTCGCTAACCCATCGCAATGAGCAGTTCTTC	CSASSLTHRNEQFF
NA	TRBV29-1	NA	TRBJ2-1	TGCAGCGCTGGGACGCAAGGCAATGAGCAGTTCTTC	CSAGTQGNEQFF
NA	TRBV12-3/TRBV12-4	NA	TRBJ1-4	TGTGCCAGCGGGGTAGTTGCTGAAAAACTGTTTTTT	CASGVVAEKLFF
few	TRBV11-2	TRBD2	TRBJ2-3	TGTGCCAGCAGCTTAAGACTAGCGGAGGACACAGATACGCAGTATTTT	CASSLRLAEDTDTQYF
few	TRBV7-9	TRBD2	TRBJ2-1	TGTGCCAGCAGCTTAAGGGGCGGGGGGGCGCTCCGGCCAGATGAGCAGTTCTTC	CASSLRGGGALRPDEQFF
NA	TRBV9	NA	TRBJ2-1	TGTGCCAGCAGCGCTAGGACAGAGAACAATGAGCAGTTCTTC	CASSARTENNEQFF
NA	TRBV25-1	TRBD1	TRBJ1-4	TGTGCCAGCAGTGCAGTATCCGGGACAGGGTTCGCAACTAATGAAAAACTGTTTTTT	CASSAVSGTGFATNEKLFF
NA	TRBV25-1	TRBD1	TRBJ2-7	TGTGCCAGCAGTGATGCCGACAGGGTCCTTGACGAGCAGTACTTC	CASSDADRVLDEQYF
NA	TRBV6-5	TRBD1	TRBJ2-7	TGTGCCAGCACCCAACAGGGGGCCGGCAATGAGCAGTACTTC	CASTQQGAGNEQYF
NA	TRBV2	TRBD2	TRBJ2-2	TGTGCCAGCAGGCCGGGGGGAGTCACCGGGGAGCTGTTTTTT	CASRPGGVTGELFF
many	TRBV24-1	NA	TRBJ2-3	TGTGCCACCAGTGATTTGCAAGGGCGGGACAGCACAGATACGCAGTATTTT	CATSDLQGRDSTDTQYF
NA	TRBV15	TRBD1	TRBJ2-1	TGTGCCACCAGCAGAGATTCGGGACAGGGGGCCCTCTACAATGAGCAGTTCTTC	CATSRDSGQGALYNEQFF
NA	TRBV5-1	NA	TRBJ2-1	TGCGCCAGCAGCTTAATCAGGGACGGGAGCTCCTACAATGAGCAGTTCTTC	CASSLIRDGSSYNEQFF
NA	TRBV24-1	TRBD2	TRBJ2-2	TGTGCCACCAGTCTAGCGGGAGGGCCTAAATCCAACACCGGGGAGCTGTTTTTT	CATSLAGGPKSNTGELFF
NA	TRBV13	NA	TRBJ2-5	TGTGCCAGCAGCTTAGGCTTAGTAGGCCATGAGCAGTACTTC	CASSLGLVGHEQYF
NA	TRBV20-1	TRBD1	TRBJ1-1	TGCAGTGCTCCGGGACAGGTAAACACTGAAGCTTTCTTT	CSAPGQVNTEAFF
few	TRBV2	NA	TRBJ2-5	TGTGCCAGCAGTAGTTCAGGAGGGGGAGAGCAGTACTTC	CASSSSGGGEQYF
NA	TRBV29-1	NA	TRBJ1-6	TGCAGCGTGGCCCAGGACTCAGGGATTGGTTCACCCCTCCACTTT	CSVAQDSGIGSPLHF
NA	TRBV7-9	NA	TRBJ1-4	TGTGCCAGCAGCCCAATACAGGGCCCAACTAATGAAAAACTGTTTTTT	CASSPIQGPTNEKLFF
NA	TRBV15	TRBD2	TRBJ2-3	TGTGCCACCAGCAGAGATACGCGGGGGGGCACAGATACGCAGTATTTT	CATSRDTRGGTDTQYF
few	TRBV5-6	NA	TRBJ1-2	TGTGCCAGCAGCCTTTTAGACAGAGACTTAGCCGGCTACACCTTC	CASSLLDRDLAGYTF
few	TRBV6-6	NA	TRBJ2-1	TGTGCCAGCAGTTACTCGATGGGGAGCGGTGAGCAGTTCTTC	CASSYSMGSGEQFF
NA	TRBV28	NA	TRBJ2-6	TGTGCCAGCACGTGGGAGCCCTCTGGGGCCAACGTCCTGACTTTC	CASTWEPSGANVLTF
NA	TRBV29-1	NA	TRBJ2-6	TGCAGCGTTGAAGATCCGGCAGGACGCCAGGCTGGGGCCAACGTCCTGACTTTC	CSVEDPAGRQAGANVLTF
once	TRBV4-3	TRBD2	TRBJ2-3	TGCGCCAGCGGCCAAGATTTCGTCGCTAGCGGGGGGGCGGACGATACGCAGTATTTT	CASGQDFVASGGADDTQYF
NA	TRBV15	NA	TRBJ2-3	TGTGCCACCAGCACCCTTGGTGCCGATCGCACAGATACGCAGTATTTT	CATSTLGADRTDTQYF
many	TRBV20-1	NA	TRBJ2-7	TGCAGTGCTAGAGACGCTGCCAGGGCGACTCCCTACGAGCAGTACTTC	CSARDAARATPYEQYF
few	TRBV4-3	NA	TRBJ2-3	TGCGCCAGCAGCCAAGCCCCGGGATTTAACACAGATACGCAGTATTTT	CASSQAPGFNTDTQYF
few	TRBV12-3/TRBV12-4	TRBD1	TRBJ1-2	TGTGCCAGCAGTTTAAAGAGACAGGGGGTACATGGCTACACCTTC	CASSLKRQGVHGYTF
few	TRBV20-1	NA	TRBJ1-4	TGCAGTGCTGGGATCACAACTAATGAAAAACTGTTTTTT	CSAGITTNEKLFF
NA	TRBV20-1	TRBD1	TRBJ1-1	TGCAGTGCTGCTCGGACAGGGAACACTGAAGCTTTCTTT	CSAARTGNTEAFF
many	TRBV20-1	NA	TRBJ2-7	TGCAGTGCTAGAGATTATGGGGACGAGCAGTACTTC	CSARDYGDEQYF
few	TRBV6-6	NA	TRBJ2-5	TGTGCCAGCATTCGAGGGTTTCAAGAGACCCAGTACTTC	CASIRGFQETQYF
few	TRBV7-9	TRBD1	TRBJ1-4	TGTGCCAGCAGACGGGACAGGGATGAAAAACTGTTTTTT	CASRRDRDEKLFF
many	TRBV20-1	TRBD1	TRBJ1-2	TGCAGTGCTAGTTCGGTAGGGGGCAGGGGGACCTATGGCTACACCTTC	CSASSVGGRGTYGYTF